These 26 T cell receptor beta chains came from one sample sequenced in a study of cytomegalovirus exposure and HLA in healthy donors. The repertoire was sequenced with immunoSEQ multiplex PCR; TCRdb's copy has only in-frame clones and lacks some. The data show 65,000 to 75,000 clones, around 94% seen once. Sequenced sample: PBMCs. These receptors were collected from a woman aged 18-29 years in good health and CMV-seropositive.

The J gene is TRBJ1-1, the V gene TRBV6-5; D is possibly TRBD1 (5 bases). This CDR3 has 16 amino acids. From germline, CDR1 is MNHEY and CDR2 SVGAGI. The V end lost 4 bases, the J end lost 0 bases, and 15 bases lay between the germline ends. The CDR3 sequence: CASSSRPTGLNTEAFF. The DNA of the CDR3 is TGTGCCAGCAGTTCGAGGCCAACAGGATTGAACACTGAAGCTTTCTTT.

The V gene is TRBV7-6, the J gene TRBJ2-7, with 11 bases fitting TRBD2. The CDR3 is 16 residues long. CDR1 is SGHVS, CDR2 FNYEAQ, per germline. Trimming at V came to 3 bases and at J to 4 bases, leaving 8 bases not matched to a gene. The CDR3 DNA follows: TGTGCCAGCAGCTTTTCGACTAGCGGGACTTTATACGAGCAGTACTTC. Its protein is CASSFSTSGTLYEQYF.

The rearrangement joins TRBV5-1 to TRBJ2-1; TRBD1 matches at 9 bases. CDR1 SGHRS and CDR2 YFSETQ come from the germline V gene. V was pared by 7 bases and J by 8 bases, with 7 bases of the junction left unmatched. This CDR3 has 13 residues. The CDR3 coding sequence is TGCGCCAGCGGACCGGGACAGGGCTATGAGCAGTTCTTC. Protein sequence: CASGPGQGYEQFF.

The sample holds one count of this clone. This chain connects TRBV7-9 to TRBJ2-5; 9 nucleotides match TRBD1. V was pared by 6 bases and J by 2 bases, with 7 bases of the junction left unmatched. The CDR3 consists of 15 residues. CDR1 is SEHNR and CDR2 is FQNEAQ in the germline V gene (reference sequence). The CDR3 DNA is TGTGCCAGCAGACAAGACAGGGGGAGACAAGAGACCCAGTACTTC. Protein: CASRQDRGRQETQYF.

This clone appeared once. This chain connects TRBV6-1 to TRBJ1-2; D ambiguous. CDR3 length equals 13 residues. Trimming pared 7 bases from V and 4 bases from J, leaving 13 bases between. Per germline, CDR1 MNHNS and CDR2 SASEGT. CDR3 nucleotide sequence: TGTGCCAGCAAAATAACTACCGTCTATGGCTACACCTTC. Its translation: CASKITTVYGYTF.

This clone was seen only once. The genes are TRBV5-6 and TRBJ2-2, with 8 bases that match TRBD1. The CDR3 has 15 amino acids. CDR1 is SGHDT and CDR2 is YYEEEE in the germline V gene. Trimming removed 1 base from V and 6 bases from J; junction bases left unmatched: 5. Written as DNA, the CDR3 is TGTGCCAGCAGCTTGATTCAGGGGGCGCCCGGGGAGCTGTTTTTT. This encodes CASSLIQGAPGELFF.

CDR3 loop: CASSLTGMGEKLFF. The CDR3 DNA reads TGTGCCAGCAGCCTGACAGGGATGGGTGAAAAACTGTTTTTT. The gene calls are TRBV28 and TRBJ1-4; 7 bases align to TRBD1. The CDR3 spans 14 residues. CDR1 and CDR2 (germline): MDHEN, SYDVKM. The V segment lost 6 bases and the J segment 7 bases; nucleotides outside the gene matches: 8.

CDR3 in amino acids: CASKKTGSSYEQYF. Written as DNA, the CDR3 is TGTGCCAGCAAGAAGACAGGGAGCTCCTACGAGCAGTACTTC. This rearrangement joins TRBV19 to TRBJ2-7, with 7 bases aligning to TRBD1. Germline values: CDR1 LNHDA, CDR2 SQIVND (reference sequence). The CDR3 sequence is 14 residues long. After removal of 9 bases from V and 0 bases from J, the junction contained 8 bases not matched to a gene.

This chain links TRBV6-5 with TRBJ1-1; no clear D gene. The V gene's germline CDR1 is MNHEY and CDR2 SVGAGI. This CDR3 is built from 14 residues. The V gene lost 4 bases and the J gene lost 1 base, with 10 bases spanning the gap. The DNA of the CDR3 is TGTGCCAGCAGTTCCGAGGGCCCGAACACTGAAGCTTTCTTT. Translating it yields CASSSEGPNTEAFF.

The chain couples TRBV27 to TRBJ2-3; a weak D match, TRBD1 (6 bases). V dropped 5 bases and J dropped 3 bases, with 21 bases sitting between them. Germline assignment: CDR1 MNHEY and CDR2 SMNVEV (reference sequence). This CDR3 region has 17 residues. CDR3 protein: CASSPYLGRGLTDTQYF. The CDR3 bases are TGTGCCAGCAGTCCGTACTTGGGCAGGGGCCTTACAGATACGCAGTATTTT.

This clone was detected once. The CDR3 loop is CASSQGQGALTEAFF. CDR3 in DNA: TGTGCCAGCAGTCAAGGACAGGGGGCGCTGACTGAAGCTTTCTTT. This chain connects TRBV6-5 to TRBJ1-1; 11 bases fit TRBD1. The V gene's germline CDR1 is MNHEY and CDR2 SVGAGI. V trimming: 5 bases; J trimming: 5 bases; junction bases outside the gene matches: 7. The CDR3 sequence is 15 residues long.

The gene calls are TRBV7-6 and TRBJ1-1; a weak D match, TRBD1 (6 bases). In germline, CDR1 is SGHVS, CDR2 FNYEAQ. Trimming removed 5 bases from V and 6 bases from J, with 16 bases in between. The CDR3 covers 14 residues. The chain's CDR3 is CASSGGGTTAEAFF. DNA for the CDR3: TGTGCCAGCAGCGGAGGGGGGACTACAGCTGAAGCTTTCTTT.

CDR3 amino acids: CASNKRMEETQYF. The CDR3 DNA reads as TGCGCCAGCAATAAGCGGATGGAGGAGACCCAGTACTTC. The V call is TRBV4-1, the J call TRBJ2-5, with a possible D match to TRBD2 (5 bases). V was cut by 7 bases and J by 5 bases, with 14 bases left in between. This CDR3 has 13 residues. CDR1 and CDR2 from the germline V gene are MGHRA and YSYEKL.

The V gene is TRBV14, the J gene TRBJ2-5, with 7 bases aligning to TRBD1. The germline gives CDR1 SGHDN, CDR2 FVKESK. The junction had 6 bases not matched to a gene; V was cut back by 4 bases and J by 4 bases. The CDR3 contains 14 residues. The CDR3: CASSLRQGLETQYF. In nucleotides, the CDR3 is TGTGCCAGCAGCCTGCGACAGGGTCTAGAGACCCAGTACTTC.

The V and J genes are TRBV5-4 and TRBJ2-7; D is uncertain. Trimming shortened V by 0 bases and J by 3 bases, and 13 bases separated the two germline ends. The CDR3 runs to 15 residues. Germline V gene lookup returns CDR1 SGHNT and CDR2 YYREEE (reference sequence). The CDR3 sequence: CASSLEAGQDYEQYF. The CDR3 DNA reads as TGTGCCAGCAGCTTGGAGGCAGGCCAGGACTACGAGCAGTACTTC.

Written as DNA, the CDR3 is TGTGCCAGCAGTTCGACAGGGGTTATCGGGTACGAGCAGTACTTC. Its translation is CASSSTGVIGYEQYF. The V gene is TRBV28, the J gene TRBJ2-7; TRBD1 matches 8 bases. The trim removed 4 bases at V and 4 bases at J, leaving 9 bases unmatched. In germline, CDR1 is MDHEN, CDR2 SYDVKM. This CDR3 spans 15 amino acids. The full variable domain, its missing parts supplied by reference TRBV28 and TRBJ2-7, is DVKVTQSSRYLVKRTGEKVFLECVQDMDHENMFWYRQDPGLGLRLIYFSYDVKMKEKGDIPEGYSVSREKKERFSLILESASTNQTSMYLCASSSTGVIGYEQYFGPGTRLTVT.

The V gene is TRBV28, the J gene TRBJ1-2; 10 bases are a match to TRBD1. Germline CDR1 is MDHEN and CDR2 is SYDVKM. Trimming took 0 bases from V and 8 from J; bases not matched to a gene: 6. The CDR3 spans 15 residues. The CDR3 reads CASSLWGTGELGYTF. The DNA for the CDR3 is TGTGCCAGCAGTTTATGGGGGACAGGGGAGTTGGGCTACACCTTC.

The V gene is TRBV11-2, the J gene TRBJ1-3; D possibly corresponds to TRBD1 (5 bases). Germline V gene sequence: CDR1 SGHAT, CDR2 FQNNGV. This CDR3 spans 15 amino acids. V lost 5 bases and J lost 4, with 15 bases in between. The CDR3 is CASSPRGVQGNTIYF. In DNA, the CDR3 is TGTGCCAGCAGCCCTAGGGGTGTCCAGGGAAACACCATATATTTT.

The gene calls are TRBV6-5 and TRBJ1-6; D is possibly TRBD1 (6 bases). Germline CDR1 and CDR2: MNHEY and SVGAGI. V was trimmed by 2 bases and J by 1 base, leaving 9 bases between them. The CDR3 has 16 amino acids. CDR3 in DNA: TGTGCCAGCAGTTACAATACAGGGTCCTATAATTCACCCCTCCACTTT. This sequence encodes CASSYNTGSYNSPLHF.

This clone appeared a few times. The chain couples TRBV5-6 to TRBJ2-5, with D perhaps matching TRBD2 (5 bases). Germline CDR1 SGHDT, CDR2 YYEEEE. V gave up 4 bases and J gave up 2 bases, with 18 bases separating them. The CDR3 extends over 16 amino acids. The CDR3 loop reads CASSHRRRARQETQYF. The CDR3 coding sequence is TGTGCCAGCAGCCACCGTCGGCGGGCAAGGCAAGAGACCCAGTACTTC.

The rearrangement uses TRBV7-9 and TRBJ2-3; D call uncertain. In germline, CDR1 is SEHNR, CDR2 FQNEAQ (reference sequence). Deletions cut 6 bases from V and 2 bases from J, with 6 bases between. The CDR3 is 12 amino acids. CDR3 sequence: CASRSFTDTQYF. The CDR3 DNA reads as TGTGCCAGCAGATCCTTCACAGATACGCAGTATTTT.

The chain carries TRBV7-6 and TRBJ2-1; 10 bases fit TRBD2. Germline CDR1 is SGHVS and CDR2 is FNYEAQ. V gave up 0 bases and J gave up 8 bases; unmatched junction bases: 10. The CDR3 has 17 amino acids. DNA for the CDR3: TGTGCCAGCAGCTTAGCGGCAGCGGGAGGGCCTTTGGATGAGCAGTTCTTC. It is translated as CASSLAAAGGPLDEQFF.

CDR3 bases: TGTGCCAGCAGCTTAGGCACAATAGCGGAGCAAGAGACCCAGTACTTC. It yields the protein CASSLGTIAEQETQYF. The chain employs TRBV7-2 and TRBJ2-5, with D perhaps matching TRBD2 (6 bases). The CDR3 spans 16 residues. V lost 1 base to trimming and J lost 2 bases, with 14 bases between them. The V gene's germline CDR1 is SGHTA and CDR2 FQGNSA.

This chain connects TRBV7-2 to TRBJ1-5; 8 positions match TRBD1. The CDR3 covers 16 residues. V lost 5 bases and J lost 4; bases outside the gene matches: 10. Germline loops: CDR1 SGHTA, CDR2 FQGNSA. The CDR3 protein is CASSTGQGTNNQPQHF. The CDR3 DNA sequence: TGTGCCAGCAGCACCGGACAGGGCACTAATAATCAGCCCCAGCATTTT.

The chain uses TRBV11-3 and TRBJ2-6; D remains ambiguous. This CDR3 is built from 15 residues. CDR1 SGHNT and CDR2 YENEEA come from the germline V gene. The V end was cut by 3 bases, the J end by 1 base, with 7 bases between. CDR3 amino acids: CASSLAVSGANVLTF. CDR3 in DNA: TGTGCCAGCAGCTTGGCGGTGTCTGGGGCCAACGTCCTGACTTTC.

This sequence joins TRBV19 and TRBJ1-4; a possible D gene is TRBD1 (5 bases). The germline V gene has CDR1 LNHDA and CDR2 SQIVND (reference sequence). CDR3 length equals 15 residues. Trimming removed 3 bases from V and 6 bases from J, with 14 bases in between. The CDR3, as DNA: TGTGCCAGTAGTATGAGGTCTACAGGATATGAAAAACTGTTTTTT. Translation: CASSMRSTGYEKLFF. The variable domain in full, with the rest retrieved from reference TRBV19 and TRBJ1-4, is DGGITQSPKYLFRKEGQNVTLSCEQNLNHDAMYWYRQDPGQGLRLIYYSQIVNDFQKGDIAEGYSVSREKKESFPLTVTSAQKNPTAFYLCASSMRSTGYEKLFFGSGTQLSVL.